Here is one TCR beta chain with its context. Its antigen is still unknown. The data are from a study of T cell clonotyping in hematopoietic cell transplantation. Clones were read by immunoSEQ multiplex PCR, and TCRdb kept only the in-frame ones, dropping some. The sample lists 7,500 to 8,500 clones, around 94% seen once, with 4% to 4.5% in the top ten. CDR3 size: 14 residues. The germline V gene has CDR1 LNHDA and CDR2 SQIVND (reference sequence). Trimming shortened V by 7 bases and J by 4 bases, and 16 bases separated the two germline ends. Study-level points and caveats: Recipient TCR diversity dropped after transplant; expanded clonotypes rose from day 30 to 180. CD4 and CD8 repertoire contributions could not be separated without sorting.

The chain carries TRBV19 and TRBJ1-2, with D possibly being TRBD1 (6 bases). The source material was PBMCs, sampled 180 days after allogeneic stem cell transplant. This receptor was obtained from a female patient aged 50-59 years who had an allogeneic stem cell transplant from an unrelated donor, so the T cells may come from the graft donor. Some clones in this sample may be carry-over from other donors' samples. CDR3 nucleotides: TGTGCCAGTACCCCTGGTGGACAGCGCTATGGCTACACCTTC. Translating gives CASTPGGQRYGYTF.